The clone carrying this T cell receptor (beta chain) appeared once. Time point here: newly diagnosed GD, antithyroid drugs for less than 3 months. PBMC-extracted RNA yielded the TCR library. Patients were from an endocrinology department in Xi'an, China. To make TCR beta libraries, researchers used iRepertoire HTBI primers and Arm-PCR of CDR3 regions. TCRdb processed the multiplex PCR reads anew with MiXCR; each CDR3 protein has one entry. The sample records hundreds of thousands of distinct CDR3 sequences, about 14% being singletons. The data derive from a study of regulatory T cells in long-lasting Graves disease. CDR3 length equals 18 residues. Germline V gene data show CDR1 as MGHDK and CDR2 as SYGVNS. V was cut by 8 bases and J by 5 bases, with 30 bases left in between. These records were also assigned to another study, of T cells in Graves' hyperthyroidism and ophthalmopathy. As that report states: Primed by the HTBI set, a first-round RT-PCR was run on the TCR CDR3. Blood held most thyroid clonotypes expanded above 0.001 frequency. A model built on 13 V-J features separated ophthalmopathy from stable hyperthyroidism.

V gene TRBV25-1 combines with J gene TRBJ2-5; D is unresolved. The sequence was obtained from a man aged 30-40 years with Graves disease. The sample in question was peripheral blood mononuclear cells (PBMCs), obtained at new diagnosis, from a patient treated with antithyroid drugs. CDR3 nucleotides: TGTGCCAGCGGACCGGAAGATCCGGGCCAAGATTTTACGGAGACCCAGTACTTC. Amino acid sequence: CASGPEDPGQDFTETQYF. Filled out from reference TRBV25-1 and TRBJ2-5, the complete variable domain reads EADIYQTPRYLVIGTGKKITLECSQTMGHDKMYWYQQDPGMELHLIHYSYGVNSTEKGDLSSESTVSRIRTEHFPLTLESARPSHTSQYLCASGPEDPGQDFTETQYFGPGTRLLVL.